The T cell receptor beta chain under discussion was sequenced for a study of CD8 T cells in Susac syndrome. The multiple sclerosis control group was made up of treatment-naive patients with stable or active relapsing-remitting disease. Random hexamers were used to reverse transcribe the RNA input (about 0.5 to 1 ug). A single record per CDR3 protein comes from TCRdb applying MiXCR to the immunoSEQ multiplex PCR reads. Of about 150,000 distinct CDR3 sequences in the sample, roughly 95% were seen once. The V end lost 7 bases, the J end lost 6 bases, and 15 bases lay between the germline ends. Germline V CDR1 and CDR2: MNHEY, SMNVEV (reference sequence). This CDR3 spans 13 amino acids.

The TCR sequence derives from a human donor with multiple sclerosis. This chain uses TRBV27 with TRBJ1-2, with D maybe TRBD1 (6 bases). The sequencing input was CD8+ T cells from PBMCs. The CDR3 DNA reads TGTGCCAGCACCCACCGGGGGGCCAATGGCTACACCTTC. Translated: CASTHRGANGYTF.